Sequencing of this T cell receptor (beta chain) was carried out in a study of CD8+CD57+ T cells in acquired aplastic anemia. Trimming left V 5 bases short and J 15 bases short, with 21 bases between. The CDR3 consists of 13 residues. Germline CDR1 reads SEHNR; CDR2 reads FQNEAQ (reference sequence). Investigators profiled TCR beta VDJ and CDR3 from genomic DNA template. TCRdb reprocessed the reads via MiXCR and lists one record per CDR3 protein. The sample yields more than 250,000 distinct CDR3 sequences, 82% seen once. Individuals selected for sequencing had exhibited CD8+CD57+ cell expansion on flow cytometry.

Material: sorted CD4+, CD8+, or CD8+CD57+ T cells (not recorded which) from PBMCs. The chain recombines TRBV7-9 with TRBJ2-3, with D possibly TRBD2 on 5 matching bases. This TCR was recovered from a human donor with aplastic anemia. CDR3: CASSLVAGDTFYF. DNA of the CDR3: TGTGCCAGCAGCCTAGTAGCCGGGGATACGTTTTATTTT. Full variable domain (remainder filled in from reference TRBV7-9 and TRBJ2-3): DTGVSQNPRHKITKRGQNVTFRCDPISEHNRLYWYRQTLGQGPEFLTYFQNEAQLEKSRLLSDRFSAERPKGSFSTLEIQRTEQGDSAMYLCASSLVAGDTFYFGPGTRLTVL.